The 31 T cell receptor beta chains given below trace back to one sample, sequenced in a study of T-cell memory formation after mild COVID-19. Via MiXCR, TCRdb re-called the 5' RACE reads, giving one row per CDR3 protein. The repertoire holds 100,000 to 150,000 distinct CDR3 sequences, with roughly 6.2% as singletons. Sequences were obtained from PBMCs or a T cell subset sorted from them (not recorded which). These receptors originate from an adult woman who had mild COVID-19 (a few samples of this study predate the infection). Cell type and time point are not known.

This clonotype was seen only a few times. The V gene is TRBV5-1, the J gene TRBJ1-1, with TRBD1 matching over 7 bases. CDR3 length: 16 amino acids. The junction had 8 bases not matched to a gene; V was cut back by 0 bases and J by 3 bases. Germline V gene lookup returns CDR1 SGHRS and CDR2 YFSETQ. The CDR3 reads CASSLGVRGWDTEAFF. The CDR3 DNA follows: TGCGCCAGCAGCTTGGGTGTCAGGGGGTGGGACACTGAAGCTTTCTTT.

The chain has TRBV6-6 and TRBJ1-5; D ambiguous. The CDR3 extends over 12 amino acids. V dropped 4 bases and J dropped 4 bases, with 5 bases sitting between them. Germline CDR1 reads MNHNY; CDR2 reads SVGAGI (reference sequence). CDR3 in DNA: TGTGCCAGCAGTTTCCTGAATCAGCCCCAGCATTTT. This codes for CASSFLNQPQHF.

The chain links TRBV6-5 to TRBJ2-3, with TRBD2 as a possible D gene (7 bases). Trimming cost V 6 bases and J 0 bases, with 16 bases left between them. CDR3 size: 16 residues. Germline V gene lookup returns CDR1 MNHEY and CDR2 SVGAGI. CDR3 sequence: CASRGGTFASTDTQYF. The CDR3 DNA reads as TGTGCCAGCAGGGGGGGGACATTTGCTAGCACAGATACGCAGTATTTT.

The rearrangement joins TRBV7-2 to TRBJ2-1, with 15 bases aligning to TRBD2. Per the germline V gene, CDR1 is SGHTA and CDR2 is FQGNSA. The CDR3 is 17 residues long. Trimming took 7 bases from V and 8 from J; bases not matched to a gene: 12. The CDR3 DNA is TGTGCCAGCAACTCCCCCCGGGGGACTAGCGGGAGGTATGAGCAGTTCTTC. Its protein product is CASNSPRGTSGRYEQFF.

This clonotype was seen only a few times. This chain links TRBV4-3 with TRBJ1-2; perhaps TRBD1 as D (6 bases). The CDR3 contains 16 residues. Trimming took off 0 bases at V and 3 bases at J, with 14 bases between the two ends. CDR1 is LGHNA and CDR2 is YSLEER in the germline V gene. CDR3: CASSQDYRDKYYGYTF. CDR3 coding DNA: TGCGCCAGCAGCCAAGATTACCGGGACAAGTACTATGGCTACACCTTC.

This clonotype was detected many times. The chain is built from TRBV27 and TRBJ1-1, with D possibly being TRBD1 (5 bases). Germline CDR1 is MNHEY and CDR2 is SMNVEV (reference sequence). Deletions cut 0 bases from V and 0 bases from J, with 23 bases between. This CDR3 has 20 amino acids. The CDR3 coding sequence is TGTGCCAGCAGTTTATCGAGGCTGGGGCAGGGTACGTCCATGAACACTGAAGCTTTCTTT. Encoded protein: CASSLSRLGQGTSMNTEAFF.

The chain is built from TRBV7-2 and TRBJ1-1; 9 bases agree with TRBD1. J was trimmed by 5 bases and V by 4 bases; bases with no gene match: 5. The V gene's germline CDR1 is SGHTA and CDR2 FQGNSA. The CDR3 is 14 amino acids. Here the CDR3 reads CASSSDGTGTEAFF. CDR3 nucleotide sequence: TGTGCCAGCAGCTCTGACGGGACAGGGACTGAAGCTTTCTTT.

This clonotype was counted many times. V and J are TRBV18 and TRBJ1-1; D remains ambiguous. V was clipped by 4 bases and J by 3 bases, with 24 bases between them. CDR1 and CDR2 (germline): KGHSH, LQKENI. This CDR3 is 18 amino acids long. CDR3 DNA: TGTGCCAGCTCACAGGGCAGGACCGCTAGATACGGGGACACTGAAGCTTTCTTT. Residues: CASSQGRTARYGDTEAFF. The full variable domain, with the rest looked up from reference TRBV18 and TRBJ1-1, is NAGVMQNPRHLVRRRGQEARLRCSPMKGHSHVYWYRQLPEEGLKFMVYLQKENIIDESGMPKERFSAEFPKEGPSILRIQQVVRGDSAAYFCASSQGRTARYGDTEAFFGQGTRLTVV.

This clonotype was picked up many times. This chain links TRBV12-3 or TRBV12-4 with TRBJ1-5, with TRBD1 as a possible D gene (6 bases). This CDR3 is built from 14 residues. V was clipped by 6 bases and J by 5 bases, with 14 bases between them. Here the CDR3 DNA reads TGTGCCAGCAGGCCTACAGGGATCCATCAGCCCCAGCATTTT. Translated: CASRPTGIHQPQHF.

This clonotype was found many times. V gene TRBV6-5 combines with J gene TRBJ1-4; 7 bases are a match to TRBD1. Germline V gene data show CDR1 as MNHEY and CDR2 as SVGAGI. With V trimmed by 5 bases and J by 4 bases, 13 bases remained unmatched. This CDR3 has 17 residues. The DNA of the CDR3 is TGTGCCAGCAGTCGACAGGGAGCAACCGTCTTTAATGAAAAACTGTTTTTT. Its protein is CASSRQGATVFNEKLFF.

CDR3 sequence reads: CSPVWGETQYF. DNA of the CDR3: TGCAGCCCCGTTTGGGGGGAGACCCAGTACTTC. The chain links TRBV29-1 to TRBJ2-5; D may correspond to TRBD1 or TRBD2 (5 bases each). The CDR3 extends over 11 amino acids. CDR1 and CDR2 (germline): SQVTM, ANQGSEA. Between the trimmed V and J ends, which lost 8 bases and 5 bases, there was a span of 12 bases.

This chain links TRBV9 with TRBJ1-2; D might be TRBD1 (5 bases). Trimming pared 1 base from V and 4 bases from J, leaving 14 bases between. The CDR3 covers 15 residues. Germline V gene sequence: CDR1 SGDLS, CDR2 YYNGEE. DNA for the CDR3: TGTGCCAGCAGCGTAAGCCAGGGTGGGGGCTATGGCTACACCTTC. This gives the protein CASSVSQGGGYGYTF.

This clonotype showed up many times. V gene TRBV20-1 combines with J gene TRBJ1-1; D is unresolved. The ends were cut back, 0 bases at V and 14 bases at J, with 16 bases in the middle. The germline CDR1 and CDR2 sequences are DFQATT and SNEGSKA (reference sequence). The CDR3 has 12 amino acids. The CDR3 spells CSARDQIEFGFF. The CDR3 bases are TGCAGTGCTAGAGATCAGATCGAGTTTGGGTTCTTT.

The chain has TRBV7-2 and TRBJ1-2, with D uncertain. The length of the CDR3 is 15 residues. Deletions cut 4 bases from V and 7 bases from J, with 19 bases between. CDR1 and CDR2 from the germline V gene are SGHTA and FQGNSA. The CDR3 DNA follows: TGTGCCAGCAGCTCCGCCGCCGGTGCGTCAGGTGGCTACACCTTC. Translated: CASSSAAGASGGYTF.

This clonotype was counted only a few times. V gene TRBV10-3 combines with J gene TRBJ2-3; perhaps D is TRBD1 or TRBD2 (6 bases each). Germline V gives CDR1 ENHRY, CDR2 SYGVKD. The CDR3 runs 14 residues. V lost 6 bases to trimming and J lost 4 bases, with 14 bases between them. In nucleotides, the CDR3 is TGTGCCATCAGCCCCCGAGGGGGGTCAGATACGCAGTATTTT. This translates into CAISPRGGSDTQYF.

The J gene is TRBJ2-7, the V gene TRBV5-6; 8 nucleotides agree with TRBD1. CDR3 length equals 14 residues. Germline CDR1 reads SGHDT; CDR2 reads YYEEEE. V shed 4 bases and J 3 bases; nucleotides not matched to a gene: 6. CDR3 region: CASSTRTGNYEQYF. As DNA, the CDR3 is TGTGCCAGCAGCACGCGGACAGGGAACTACGAGCAGTACTTC.

The V gene is TRBV25-1, the J gene TRBJ2-7; the match to TRBD1 covers 9 bases. Trimming removed 1 base from V and 4 bases from J; junction bases left unmatched: 5. Germline V gene sequence: CDR1 MGHDK, CDR2 SYGVNS. The CDR3 loop spans 15 amino acids. CDR3 sequence (DNA): TGTGCCAGCAGTGAATGGGACAGGGATCTATACGAGCAGTACTTC. Protein product: CASSEWDRDLYEQYF.

Only a few counts were recorded for this clonotype. The rearrangement joins TRBV5-1 to TRBJ1-1, with a possible D match to TRBD1 (6 bases). Germline V CDR1 and CDR2: SGHRS, YFSETQ. The CDR3 covers 16 residues. The V end lost 3 bases, the J end lost 1 base, and 16 bases lay between the germline ends. CDR3 coding DNA: TGCGCCAGCAGCTCCCGGGACAATCGAGCGAACACTGAAGCTTTCTTT. It yields the protein CASSSRDNRANTEAFF. The full variable domain, completed using reference TRBV5-1 and TRBJ1-1, is KAGVTQTPRYLIKTRGQQVTLSCSPISGHRSVSWYQQTPGQGLQFLFEYFSETQRNKGNFPGRFSGRQFSNSRSEMNVSTLELGDSALYLCASSSRDNRANTEAFFGQGTRLTVV.

V is TRBV4-2 and J is TRBJ2-7; 7 bases fit TRBD2. From germline, CDR1 is LGHNA and CDR2 YNFKEQ. The CDR3 is 16 amino acids. The V gene end was trimmed by 4 bases and the J gene end by 0 bases; junction bases not matched to a gene: 9. CDR3 sequence (DNA): TGTGCCAGCAGCCGAGTAGGCCTAGCGGTCTCCTACGAGCAGTACTTC. Protein sequence: CASSRVGLAVSYEQYF.

The chain links TRBV28 to TRBJ1-5; no clear D gene. Deletions cut 5 bases from V and 0 bases from J, with 11 bases between. This CDR3 is built from 15 residues. From germline, CDR1 is MDHEN and CDR2 SYDVKM. CDR3 coding DNA: TGTGCCAGCAGTCCCTCCCCGCATAGCAATCAGCCCCAGCATTTT. Protein product: CASSPSPHSNQPQHF.

The chain has TRBV25-1 and TRBJ2-3, with D unclear. CDR1 is MGHDK, CDR2 SYGVNS, per germline. The CDR3 sequence is 12 residues long. V gave up 5 bases and J gave up 4 bases, with 7 bases separating them. The CDR3 sequence is CASSYTADTQYF. The CDR3 DNA reads as TGTGCCAGCAGTTATACGGCAGATACGCAGTATTTT. The complete variable domain, with remaining parts taken from reference TRBV25-1 and TRBJ2-3, reads EADIYQTPRYLVIGTGKKITLECSQTMGHDKMYWYQQDPGMELHLIHYSYGVNSTEKGDLSSESTVSRIRTEHFPLTLESARPSHTSQYLCASSYTADTQYFGPGTRLTVL.

The CDR3 DNA reads as TGTGCCAGCAGTTCCCCCGGGGGGGTTAACACTGAAGCTTTCTTT. Translating gives CASSSPGGVNTEAFF. The chain has TRBV6-2 or TRBV6-3 and TRBJ1-1; D may be TRBD1 (5 bases). The CDR3 has 15 residues. Germline CDR1 is MNHEY and CDR2 is SVGEGT. V lost 4 bases, J lost 2 bases, and 14 bases lay in between.

This clonotype came up a few times. The chain recombines TRBV6-2 or TRBV6-3 with TRBJ1-1, with a weak D call TRBD1 (6 bases). Germline V gene sequence: CDR1 MNHEY, CDR2 SVGEGT. The CDR3 sequence is 15 residues long. Trimming removed 7 bases at V and 3 bases at J, with 18 bases between. The CDR3 region has the DNA TGTGCCAGCAAGGGGGTGGGGAACATCGACACTGAAGCTTTCTTT. This sequence encodes CASKGVGNIDTEAFF.

This clonotype occurred a few times. This chain uses TRBV20-1 with TRBJ1-5; D might be TRBD1 (5 bases). The CDR3 is 13 residues long. Between the trimmed V and J ends, which lost 0 bases and 7 bases, there was a span of 10 bases. Germline V gene lookup returns CDR1 DFQATT and CDR2 SNEGSKA (reference sequence). DNA of the CDR3: TGCAGTGCTAGAGATACTGGGGGGCAGCCCCAGCATTTT. Translating it yields CSARDTGGQPQHF.

This chain joins TRBV20-1 and TRBJ1-2, with D unresolved. The CDR3 is made up of 12 amino acids. The germline V gene encodes CDR1 DFQATT and CDR2 SNEGSKA (reference sequence). V lost 1 base to trimming and J lost 4 bases, with 7 bases between them. CDR3 sequence reads: CSARVAGYGYTF. In DNA, the CDR3 is TGCAGTGCTAGAGTCGCTGGCTATGGCTACACCTTC.

This clonotype was seen only a few times. This chain links TRBV24-1 with TRBJ2-6, with a tentative D call TRBD1 (5 bases). Trimming cost V 6 bases and J 1 base, with 15 bases left between them. The CDR3 extends over 17 amino acids. Per germline, CDR1 KGHDR and CDR2 SFDVKD. CDR3 DNA sequence: TGTGCCACCAGTCGTTCAGGGCCCCTTTCTGGGGCCAACGTCCTGACTTTC. Protein sequence: CATSRSGPLSGANVLTF.

This clonotype was seen a handful of times. The chain uses TRBV20-1 and TRBJ2-3, with D tentatively TRBD2 (5 bases). There are 16 residues in the CDR3. CDR1 is DFQATT and CDR2 is SNEGSKA in the germline V gene (reference sequence). Trimming took 3 bases from V and 0 from J, leaving 16 bases between them. CDR3 sequence reads: CSARGFGGPSTDTQYF. The CDR3 DNA sequence: TGCAGTGCTAGGGGTTTCGGCGGGCCTAGCACAGATACGCAGTATTTT.

There are many counts of this clonotype. The chain couples TRBV7-6 to TRBJ2-3; D gene uncertain. The germline V gene encodes CDR1 SGHVS and CDR2 FNYEAQ. This CDR3 is built from 15 residues. With 5 bases removed from V and 0 bases from J, the gap between germline ends came to 12 bases. As DNA, the CDR3 is TGTGCCAGCAGCCGAAGATTGGGTAGCACAGATACGCAGTATTTT. Its protein is CASSRRLGSTDTQYF.

In this sample, this clonotype turned up many times. The J gene is TRBJ2-7, the V gene TRBV12-3 or TRBV12-4, with a possible D match to TRBD1 (6 bases). V gave up 5 bases and J gave up 1 base, with 12 bases separating them. The CDR3 loop spans 14 amino acids. In nucleotides, the CDR3 is TGTGCCAGCAGTCCTCGGACAGAATCCTACGAGCAGTACTTC. Amino acid sequence: CASSPRTESYEQYF.

This CDR3 is CASISQGRFGEAFF. The CDR3 DNA follows: TGTGCCAGTATCTCACAGGGAAGGTTCGGTGAAGCTTTCTTT. The chain links TRBV19 to TRBJ1-1, with a possible D match to TRBD1 (6 bases). V gave up 7 bases and J gave up 7 bases, with 19 bases separating them. CDR3 length: 14 residues. Germline CDR1 LNHDA, CDR2 SQIVND (reference sequence). Full variable domain (rest looked up from reference TRBV19 and TRBJ1-1): DGGITQSPKYLFRKEGQNVTLSCEQNLNHDAMYWYRQDPGQGLRLIYYSQIVNDFQKGDIAEGYSVSREKKESFPLTVTSAQKNPTAFYLCASISQGRFGEAFFGQGTRLTVV.

This clonotype was counted many times. Written as DNA, the CDR3 is TGCGCCAGCAGCTTCCCCAGGGGGGCTACCGGGGAGCTGTTTTTT. Encoded protein: CASSFPRGATGELFF. This chain uses TRBV5-1 with TRBJ2-2, with a tentative D call TRBD1 (7 bases). CDR1 and CDR2 (germline): SGHRS, YFSETQ. CDR3 length: 15 amino acids. Trimming left V 2 bases short and J 5 bases short, with 13 bases between.